The entry that follows covers one T cell receptor (beta chain) sequence. This sample was included in a study of blood T cell repertoires in COVID-19. Background on the study: The study drew acute and convalescent COVID-19 samples from the United States, Italy and Spain. T cells, B-cell-depleted T cells, or PBMCs provided the cDNA or gDNA that served as material.

This table comes from immunoSEQ multiplex PCR, and its TCRdb copy is limited to in-frame clones, with some not included. Among more than 200,000 clones listed, roughly 80% were seen once. The V end was cut by 3 bases, the J end by 7 bases, with 9 bases between. The germline V gene encodes CDR1 KGHSH and CDR2 LQKENI. This CDR3 is 13 amino acids long. This TCR came from a woman in her forties with active or convalescent COVID-19. The material sequenced was peripheral blood. The genes are TRBV18 and TRBJ2-2; the D gene is possibly TRBD1 (5 bases). CDR3 in amino acids: CASSPTVDGELFF. Here the CDR3 DNA reads TGTGCCAGCTCACCGACAGTGGACGGGGAGCTGTTTTTT.